These T cell receptor beta chains were read from a single sample in a study of blood T cells in healthy people across ages. Each CDR3 protein gets one entry after TCRdb re-called the 5' RACE reads with MiXCR. The sample lists hundreds of thousands of distinct CDR3 sequences; under 45% were seen once. Sequencing used blood. All receptors derive from a man aged 55-75 years in good health. Both conserved end residues are part of each CDR3. The order of the fields is V gene, J gene, D gene, clone size, CDR3 DNA, CDR3 protein. A D gene is named only where the DNA matches it firmly. Expanded clones are given a class, and other clones once, few, many or no size at all.

TRBV4-3	TRBJ2-7	TRBD2	NA	TGCGCCAGCAGCCAAGGGAGCCGGGGGGCCTACGAGCAGTACTTC	CASSQGSRGAYEQYF
TRBV20-1	TRBJ1-6	TRBD1	few	TGCAGTGCAAGCGCCGGGACAGATAATTCACCCCTCCACTTT	CSASAGTDNSPLHF
TRBV4-1	TRBJ2-3	NA	NA	TGCGCCAGCAGCCAAGAGCGAGGTAGTGCAGATACGCAGTATTTT	CASSQERGSADTQYF
TRBV5-1	TRBJ2-1	TRBD2	few	TGCGCCAGCAGCGGCTCCCTAGCGGGGGCCTACAATGAGCAGTTCTTC	CASSGSLAGAYNEQFF
TRBV6-1	TRBJ1-5	TRBD1	NA	TGTGCCAGCAGAAAGACTCTAGCGGACAGGGATGAGGGGGCCAATCAGCCCCAGCATTTT	CASRKTLADRDEGANQPQHF
TRBV5-1	TRBJ2-3	NA	NA	TGCGCCAGCACAGGACAGAGCATCACAGATACGCAGTATTTT	CASTGQSITDTQYF
TRBV6-1	TRBJ1-5	NA	few	TGTGCCAGCAGTGCTGAGAGGGGGTATCAGCCCCAGCATTTT	CASSAERGYQPQHF
TRBV7-2	TRBJ1-6	NA	NA	TGTGCCAGCAGCTCATACACGATTAGCTCCTATAATTCACCCCTCCACTTT	CASSSYTISSYNSPLHF
TRBV9	TRBJ2-1	NA	few	TGTGCCAGCAGCGTGTCAGCAGCACCCAATTACAATGAGCAGTTCTTC	CASSVSAAPNYNEQFF
TRBV6-1	TRBJ1-2	NA	few	TGTGCCGGCAGGGAGGGACCAACGAGCTATGGCTACACCTTC	CAGREGPTSYGYTF